This T cell receptor (beta chain) was observed in a study of control samples from healthy donors and cancer patients (dated by TCRdb to about 2020). In regard to this clone: Its antigen has not been determined. Per-nucleotide qualities are absent, and no much larger clonotype sits a single base away.

The library came from the immunoSEQ multiplex PCR assay. TCRdb limited this immuneACCESS table to in-frame rearrangements with V and J called. A share of clones is missing; checked studies link under half to unresolved V genes, and the rest is unexplained. Counted in this sample were 45,000 to 60,000 clones; roughly 80% of them appeared once. The leading ten clones occupy roughly a tenth of the sample. The sequence was collected from a man in his 70s in good health. Input material: blood.

The nucleotides read TGCAGCGTTGGGACTAGCGGAGCCAATGAGCAGTTCTTC. It translates to CSVGTSGANEQFF. The chain couples TRBV29-1 to TRBJ2-1, and 10 junction bases match TRBD2. Ends trimmed: V by 4 bases, J by 6 bases; bases unmatched to a gene: 3. The CDR3 covers 13 residues, taking in both the cysteine and the phenylalanine. Only CDR3 DNA remains: 39 bases, in frame from the first base. CDR1 and CDR2, looked up from the germline V gene, are SQVTM and ANQGSEA.